The clone carrying this TCR beta chain was counted only a few times. This sample is drawn from a study of T-cell memory formation after mild COVID-19. With 6 bases clipped from V and 0 bases from J, the junction kept 12 bases outside the gene matches. The CDR3 is 19 residues long. Germline values: CDR1 LNHDA, CDR2 SQIVND (reference sequence). Via MiXCR, TCRdb re-called the 5' RACE reads, giving one row per CDR3 protein. Among approximately 100,000 distinct CDR3 sequences listed, around 12% were seen once. The specimen was PBMCs or a T cell subset sorted from them (not recorded which). This rearrangement joins TRBV19 to TRBJ2-3, with 13 bases identical to TRBD2. This sequence was found in an adult woman who had mild COVID-19 (a few samples of this study predate the infection). Cell type and time point are not known. DNA for the CDR3: TGTGCCAGTAGCGCATCGACTAGCGGGAGGAGCCCTAGCACAGATACGCAGTATTTT. Translation gives CASSASTSGRSPSTDTQYF.